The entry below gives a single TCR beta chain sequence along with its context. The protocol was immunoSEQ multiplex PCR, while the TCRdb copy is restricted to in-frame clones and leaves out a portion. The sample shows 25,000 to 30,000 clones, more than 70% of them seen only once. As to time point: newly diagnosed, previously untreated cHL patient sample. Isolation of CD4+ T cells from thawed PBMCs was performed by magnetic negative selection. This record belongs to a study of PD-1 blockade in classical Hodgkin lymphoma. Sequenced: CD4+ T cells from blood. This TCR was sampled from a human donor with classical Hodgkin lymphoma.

CDR3 nucleotide sequence: TGCGCCAGCAGCTTGGGACTAGCGGGAGGGCCGGCCGGGGAGCTGTTTTTT. This translates into CASSLGLAGGPAGELFF. The V and J genes are TRBV5-1 and TRBJ2-2; 14 bases agree with TRBD2. CDR3 length: 17 amino acids. Looked up from germline, CDR1 is SGHRS and CDR2 is YFSETQ. The V segment lost 0 bases and the J segment 6 bases; nucleotides outside the gene matches: 4.